This passage covers 24 T cell receptor beta chains from one sample sequenced in a study of cytomegalovirus exposure and HLA in healthy donors. The PCR contained 60 Vbeta and 13 Jbeta primers. Clones were sequenced by immunoSEQ multiplex PCR, and TCRdb holds only the in-frame ones, with some missing. The sample contains under 200,000 clones, 86% of which appear only once. Specimen: PBMCs. Every receptor here comes from a woman aged 25 to 45 in good health and CMV-seronegative.

The rearrangement joins TRBV6-1 to TRBJ2-7; 9 bases match TRBD1. Germline V gene lookup returns CDR1 MNHNS and CDR2 SASEGT. The CDR3 length is 14 residues. V shed 7 bases, J shed 4 bases, and the junction held 8 bases outside the gene matches. The CDR3 DNA reads TGTGCCAGCAATCGACAGGGGGTGGTATACGAGCAGTACTTC. Its translation is CASNRQGVVYEQYF.

The chain has TRBV11-1 and TRBJ2-7, with a possible D match to TRBD2 (6 bases). The CDR3 runs 16 residues. CDR1 is SGHAT and CDR2 is FQDESV in the germline V gene (reference sequence). Trimming stripped 6 bases from V and 5 bases from J, with 23 bases between. The CDR3 coding sequence is TGTGCCAGCAGTTCCCCCTCCGTGGGACTGATAAACGAGCAGTACTTC. It yields the protein CASSSPSVGLINEQYF.

J is TRBJ2-3 and V is TRBV5-1; D gene ambiguous. This CDR3 comprises 14 residues. Trimming took off 0 bases at V and 5 bases at J, with 10 bases between the two ends. CDR1 SGHRS and CDR2 YFSETQ come from the germline V gene. The CDR3 sequence is CASSLEPLEDTQYF. CDR3 nucleotide sequence: TGCGCCAGCAGCTTGGAGCCGTTAGAAGATACGCAGTATTTT.

This chain's CDR3 is CASSLGGGEQYF. The DNA for the CDR3 is TGTGCCAGCAGCTTAGGCGGGGGGGAGCAGTACTTC. This rearrangement joins TRBV7-9 to TRBJ2-7, with 8 positions matching TRBD2. This CDR3 comprises 12 residues. V shed 1 base and J 7 bases; nucleotides not matched to a gene: 0. Germline lookup yields CDR1 SEHNR and CDR2 FQNEAQ (reference sequence).

The V and J genes are TRBV27 and TRBJ1-1, with D hard to call. The V gene's germline CDR1 is MNHEY and CDR2 SMNVEV (reference sequence). The CDR3 contains 15 residues. V was clipped by 2 bases and J by 1 base, with 11 bases between them. DNA for the CDR3: TGTGCCAGCAGTTTAACCCGGGTCTCGAACACTGAAGCTTTCTTT. Its translation: CASSLTRVSNTEAFF.

This chain connects TRBV7-9 to TRBJ1-1; D not certain. Germline CDR1 is SEHNR and CDR2 is FQNEAQ (reference sequence). The CDR3 totals 13 residues. V was clipped by 5 bases and J by 8 bases, with 15 bases between them. The CDR3 DNA reads TGTGCCAGCAGCCCAGGAGGCATCGGAGAAGCTTTCTTT. Translation gives CASSPGGIGEAFF.

The V and J genes are TRBV19 and TRBJ1-1; 8 positions match TRBD1. This CDR3 region has 14 residues. The V and J ends lost 4 bases and 0 bases, in that order; junction bases with no gene match: 1. Germline V gives CDR1 LNHDA, CDR2 SQIVND (reference sequence). CDR3 region: CASSRTGMNTEAFF. CDR3 coding DNA: TGTGCCAGTAGTAGGACAGGGATGAACACTGAAGCTTTCTTT.

The rearrangement joins TRBV6-1 to TRBJ1-3; D possibly corresponds to TRBD1 (5 bases). V gave up 3 bases and J gave up 5 bases, with 11 bases separating them. The CDR3 is 14 amino acids. Germline assignment: CDR1 MNHNS and CDR2 SASEGT. The CDR3 sequence: CASSDEGRRNTIYF. The CDR3 nucleotides read TGTGCCAGCAGTGACGAGGGGAGGAGAAACACCATATATTTT.

The chain links TRBV9 to TRBJ1-1, with D perhaps TRBD1 (5 bases). The V and J ends lost 3 bases and 0 bases respectively, with 18 bases between them. Per germline, CDR1 SGDLS and CDR2 YYNGEE. The CDR3 spans 17 residues. The CDR3 DNA reads as TGTGCCAGCAGCGGGGGGGTAGGGATTCCCATGAACACTGAAGCTTTCTTT. Translating gives CASSGGVGIPMNTEAFF.

This sequence joins TRBV5-1 and TRBJ2-3, with D possibly TRBD2 on 6 matching bases. The CDR3 is made up of 16 amino acids. Germline lookup yields CDR1 SGHRS and CDR2 YFSETQ. Trimming pared 4 bases from V and 0 bases from J, leaving 15 bases between. The DNA of the CDR3 is TGCGCCAGCAGCCCCGGGACTGCGTTAAGCACAGATACGCAGTATTTT. Encoded protein: CASSPGTALSTDTQYF.

This chain links TRBV10-2 with TRBJ2-7; 9 bases are shared with TRBD1. Germline V gene lookup returns CDR1 WSHSY and CDR2 SAAADI. The CDR3 covers 14 residues. The ends lost 7 bases at V and 2 bases at J; junction bases unmatched: 6. This CDR3 is CASMGTGTPYEQYF. As DNA, the CDR3 is TGCGCCAGCATGGGGACAGGGACCCCCTACGAGCAGTACTTC.

V is TRBV11-2 and J is TRBJ2-5, with 10 nucleotides matching TRBD2. CDR1 SGHAT and CDR2 FQNNGV come from the germline V gene. V lost 2 bases and J lost 1; bases outside the gene matches: 4. The CDR3 runs 16 residues. In nucleotides, the CDR3 is TGTGCCAGCAGCTTATCCCTAGCGGGGGCCCAAGAGACCCAGTACTTC. The encoded protein is CASSLSLAGAQETQYF.

V gene TRBV5-1 combines with J gene TRBJ2-1; TRBD1 is a possible D gene (6 bases). This CDR3 spans 18 amino acids. The germline V gene encodes CDR1 SGHRS and CDR2 YFSETQ. Deletions cut 0 bases from V and 0 bases from J, with 16 bases between. DNA of the CDR3: TGCGCCAGCAGCTTGGCAGTAGGGGGTCTGAGCTCCTACAATGAGCAGTTCTTC. Translated: CASSLAVGGLSSYNEQFF.

The chain recombines TRBV19 with TRBJ2-1; 9 bases are shared with TRBD2. The CDR3 runs 14 residues. The trim removed 4 bases at V and 5 bases at J, leaving 3 bases unmatched. Germline CDR1 LNHDA, CDR2 SQIVND (reference sequence). The CDR3 coding sequence is TGTGCCAGTAGTAGGACTAGCGCAAACAATGAGCAGTTCTTC. It encodes CASSRTSANNEQFF.

DNA for the CDR3: TGTGCCAGCAGCCCCAAGACAAGTAACACCGGGGAGCTGTTTTTT. Amino acids: CASSPKTSNTGELFF. The chain couples TRBV5-5 to TRBJ2-2; unclear D gene. This CDR3 is built from 15 residues. The germline CDR1 and CDR2 sequences are SGHKS and YYEKEE (reference sequence). V was trimmed by 4 bases and J by 2 bases, leaving 12 bases between them.

The chain joins TRBV6-5 to TRBJ1-2; 7 positions agree with TRBD1. The germline gives CDR1 MNHEY, CDR2 SVGAGI. The ends lost 7 bases at V and 6 bases at J; junction bases unmatched: 8. This CDR3 spans 13 amino acids. The CDR3 spells CASTRTGVDGYTF. The CDR3 DNA follows: TGTGCCAGCACCAGGACAGGTGTCGATGGCTACACCTTC.

This chain uses TRBV29-1 with TRBJ1-1; D gene uncertain. V gave up 0 bases and J gave up 8 bases, with 7 bases separating them. CDR3 size: 11 residues. Germline V CDR1 and CDR2: SQVTM, ANQGSEA. CDR3 sequence (DNA): TGCAGCGTTGAAGACTGGAGCGAAGCTTTCTTT. It yields the protein CSVEDWSEAFF.

The gene calls are TRBV29-1 and TRBJ1-2; 7 nucleotides line up with TRBD1. The CDR3 spans 14 residues. Looked up from germline, CDR1 is SQVTM and CDR2 is ANQGSEA. The trim removed 4 bases at V and 5 bases at J, leaving 10 bases unmatched. CDR3 region: CSVARTGADYGYTF. The DNA of the CDR3 is TGCAGCGTTGCGCGGACAGGAGCGGATTATGGCTACACCTTC.

The V gene is TRBV19, the J gene TRBJ1-4; 8 positions match TRBD1. V was pared by 6 bases and J by 4 bases, with 10 bases of the junction left unmatched. Per the germline V gene, CDR1 is LNHDA and CDR2 is SQIVND (reference sequence). The CDR3 is made up of 16 amino acids. CDR3: CASSLTWTGINEKLFF. For the CDR3, the DNA is TGTGCCAGTAGCCTGACCTGGACAGGGATTAATGAAAAACTGTTTTTT.

This sequence joins TRBV30 and TRBJ2-2, with D unclear. The CDR3 consists of 13 residues. V shed 4 bases and J shed 1 base, with 7 bases lying between them. Germline assignment: CDR1 GTSNPN and CDR2 SVGIG (reference sequence). The CDR3 DNA reads as TGTGCCTGGAATTATGTGAACACCGGGGAGCTGTTTTTT. Protein sequence: CAWNYVNTGELFF. Supplemented by reference TRBV30 and TRBJ2-2, the full variable domain reads SQTIHQWPATLVQPVGSPLSLECTVEGTSNPNLYWYRQAAGRGLQLLFYSVGIGQISSEVPQNLSASRPQDRQFILSSKKLLLSDSGFYLCAWNYVNTGELFFGEGSRLTVL.

A word on this clone: The same CDR3 can be traced to other DNA sequences in this sample. This chain joins TRBV2 and TRBJ1-1, with D possibly TRBD1 on 5 matching bases. The V gene lost 3 bases and the J gene lost 14 bases, with 22 bases spanning the gap. Germline V CDR1 and CDR2: SNHLY, FYNNEI. CDR3 length: 14 residues. CDR3 loop: CASSDLGGRRSPFF. In DNA form, the CDR3 reads TGTGCCAGCAGTGATTTGGGGGGGAGGCGCTCCCCCTTCTTT.

The rearrangement joins TRBV5-1 to TRBJ2-2, with 9 bases fitting TRBD1. The ends lost 4 bases at V and 5 bases at J; junction bases unmatched: 6. In germline, CDR1 is SGHRS, CDR2 YFSETQ. The CDR3 is made up of 15 amino acids. CDR3 region: CASSRDRDFTGELFF. The DNA of the CDR3 is TGCGCCAGCAGCCGGGACAGGGATTTTACCGGGGAGCTGTTTTTT.

CDR3 region: CASSDSYEQYF. DNA for the CDR3: TGTGCCAGCAGCGACTCCTACGAGCAGTACTTC. The chain has TRBV6-5 and TRBJ2-5; no clear D. The J call may be faulty, since TRBJ2-7 better matches the DNA end. The CDR3 has 11 residues. Per the germline V gene, CDR1 is MNHEY and CDR2 is SVGAGI.

The chain has TRBV9 and TRBJ2-2, with D possibly TRBD2 on 7 matching bases. Germline-derived CDR1 and CDR2 are SGDLS and YYNGEE. V was pared by 0 bases and J by 7 bases, with 25 bases between. The CDR3 covers 19 residues. The CDR3 sequence is CASSVESAGALRLGGELFF. As DNA, the CDR3 is TGTGCCAGCAGCGTAGAATCGGCGGGGGCATTACGGTTGGGCGGGGAGCTGTTTTTT.